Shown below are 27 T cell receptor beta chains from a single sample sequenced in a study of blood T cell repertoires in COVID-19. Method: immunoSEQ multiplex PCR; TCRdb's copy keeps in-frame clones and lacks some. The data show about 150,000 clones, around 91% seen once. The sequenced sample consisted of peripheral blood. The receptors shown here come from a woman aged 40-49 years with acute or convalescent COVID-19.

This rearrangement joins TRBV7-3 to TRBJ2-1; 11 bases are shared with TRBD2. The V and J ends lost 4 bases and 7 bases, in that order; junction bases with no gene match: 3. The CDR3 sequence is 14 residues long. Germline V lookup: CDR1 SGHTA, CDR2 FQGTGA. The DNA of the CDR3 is TGTGCCAGCAGCTCGACTAGCGGGGCGAATGAGCAGTTCTTC. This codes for CASSSTSGANEQFF.

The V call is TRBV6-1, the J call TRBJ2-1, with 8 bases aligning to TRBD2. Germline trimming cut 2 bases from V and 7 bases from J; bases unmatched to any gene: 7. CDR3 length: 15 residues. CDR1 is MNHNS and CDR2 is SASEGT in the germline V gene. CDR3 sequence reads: CASSESGGGLNEQFF. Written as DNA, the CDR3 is TGTGCCAGCAGTGAATCGGGCGGGGGGTTGAATGAGCAGTTCTTC.

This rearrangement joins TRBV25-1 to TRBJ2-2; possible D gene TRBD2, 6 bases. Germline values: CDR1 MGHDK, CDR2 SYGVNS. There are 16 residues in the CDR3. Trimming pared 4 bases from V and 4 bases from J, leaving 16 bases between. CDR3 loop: CASSALELGSTGELFF. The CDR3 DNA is TGTGCCAGCAGTGCGTTAGAACTCGGGAGCACCGGGGAGCTGTTTTTT.

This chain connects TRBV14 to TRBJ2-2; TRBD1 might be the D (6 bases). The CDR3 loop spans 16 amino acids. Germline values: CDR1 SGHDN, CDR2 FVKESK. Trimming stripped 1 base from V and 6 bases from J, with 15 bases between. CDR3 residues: CASSQGLLGAAGELFF. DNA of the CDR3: TGTGCCAGCAGCCAAGGGTTGTTGGGGGCTGCCGGGGAGCTGTTTTTT.

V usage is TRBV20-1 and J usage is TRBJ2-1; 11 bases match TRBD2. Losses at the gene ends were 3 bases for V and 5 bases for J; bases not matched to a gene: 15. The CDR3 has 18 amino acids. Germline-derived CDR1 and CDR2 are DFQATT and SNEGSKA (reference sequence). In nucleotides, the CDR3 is TGCAGTGCTAGTGGCGACCACTTTTTAGCGGGGGGGGACAATGAGCAGTTCTTC. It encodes CSASGDHFLAGGDNEQFF.

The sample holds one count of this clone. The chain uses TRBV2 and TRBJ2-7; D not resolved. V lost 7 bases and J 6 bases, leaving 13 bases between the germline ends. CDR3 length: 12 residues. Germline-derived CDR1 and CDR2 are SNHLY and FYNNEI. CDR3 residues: CASIMAVGEQYF. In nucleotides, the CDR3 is TGTGCCAGCATTATGGCGGTGGGCGAGCAGTACTTC.

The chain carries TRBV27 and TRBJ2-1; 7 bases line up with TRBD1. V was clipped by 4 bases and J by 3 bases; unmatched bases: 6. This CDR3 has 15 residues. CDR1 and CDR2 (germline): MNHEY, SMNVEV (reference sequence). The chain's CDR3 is CASSSWGQSYNEQFF. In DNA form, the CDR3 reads TGTGCCAGCAGTTCGTGGGGACAGAGCTACAATGAGCAGTTCTTC.

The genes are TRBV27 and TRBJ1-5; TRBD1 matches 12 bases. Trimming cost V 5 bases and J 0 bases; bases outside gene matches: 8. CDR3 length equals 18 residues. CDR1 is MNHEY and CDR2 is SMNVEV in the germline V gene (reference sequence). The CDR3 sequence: CASSAGTGGGYSNQPQHF. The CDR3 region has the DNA TGTGCCAGCAGTGCCGGGACAGGGGGCGGGTATAGCAATCAGCCCCAGCATTTT.

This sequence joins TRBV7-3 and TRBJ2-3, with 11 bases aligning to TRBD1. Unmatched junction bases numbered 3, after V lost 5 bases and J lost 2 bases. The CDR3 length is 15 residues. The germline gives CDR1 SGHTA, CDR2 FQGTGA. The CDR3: CASSNGQGATDTQYF. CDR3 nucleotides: TGTGCCAGCAGCAACGGACAGGGGGCCACAGATACGCAGTATTTT.

DNA for the CDR3: TGTGCCAGCAGTTACTACCACAGGGGGTTTGATGGCTACACCTTC. This sequence encodes CASSYYHRGFDGYTF. The chain is built from TRBV6-5 and TRBJ1-2, with 8 bases that match TRBD1. Germline assignment: CDR1 MNHEY and CDR2 SVGAGI. The CDR3 runs 15 residues. After removal of 1 base from V and 6 bases from J, the junction contained 7 bases not matched to a gene.

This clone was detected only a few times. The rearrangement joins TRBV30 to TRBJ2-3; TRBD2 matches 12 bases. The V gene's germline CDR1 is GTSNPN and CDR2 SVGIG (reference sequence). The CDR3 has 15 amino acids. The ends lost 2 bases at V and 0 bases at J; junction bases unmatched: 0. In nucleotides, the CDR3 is TGTGCCTGGAGTACTAGCGGGGGGAGCACAGATACGCAGTATTTT. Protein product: CAWSTSGGSTDTQYF.

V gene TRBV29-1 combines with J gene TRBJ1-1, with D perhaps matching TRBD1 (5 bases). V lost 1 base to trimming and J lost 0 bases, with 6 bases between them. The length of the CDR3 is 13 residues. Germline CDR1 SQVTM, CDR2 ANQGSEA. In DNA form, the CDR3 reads TGCAGCGTTGAAGGACAGATGAACACTGAAGCTTTCTTT. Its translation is CSVEGQMNTEAFF.

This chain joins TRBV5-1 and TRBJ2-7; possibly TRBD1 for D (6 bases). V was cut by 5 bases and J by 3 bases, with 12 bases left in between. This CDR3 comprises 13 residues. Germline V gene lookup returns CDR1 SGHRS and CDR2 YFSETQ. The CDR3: CASRSTGSYEQYF. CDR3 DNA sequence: TGCGCCAGCAGGTCAACAGGGAGCTACGAGCAGTACTTC.

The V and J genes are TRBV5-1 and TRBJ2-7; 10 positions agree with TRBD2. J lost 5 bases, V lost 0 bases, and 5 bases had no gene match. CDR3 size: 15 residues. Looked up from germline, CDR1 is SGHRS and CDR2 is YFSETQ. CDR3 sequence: CASSLAPSGRDEQYF. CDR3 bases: TGCGCCAGCAGCTTGGCTCCTAGCGGGAGAGACGAGCAGTACTTC.

The CDR3 DNA reads as TGTGCCTGGAGCTGGGGAGGTTCGGCGACGACCTATGGCTACACCTTC. This sequence encodes CAWSWGGSATTYGYTF. The chain is built from TRBV30 and TRBJ1-2; D is undetermined. The CDR3 runs 16 residues. V dropped 3 bases and J dropped 4 bases, with 21 bases sitting between them. The germline V gene has CDR1 GTSNPN and CDR2 SVGIG (reference sequence). Based on the CDR3 plus reference TRBV30 and TRBJ1-2, the full variable domain is SQTIHQWPATLVQPVGSPLSLECTVEGTSNPNLYWYRQAAGRGLQLLFYSVGIGQISSEVPQNLSASRPQDRQFILSSKKLLLSDSGFYLCAWSWGGSATTYGYTFGSGTRLTVV.

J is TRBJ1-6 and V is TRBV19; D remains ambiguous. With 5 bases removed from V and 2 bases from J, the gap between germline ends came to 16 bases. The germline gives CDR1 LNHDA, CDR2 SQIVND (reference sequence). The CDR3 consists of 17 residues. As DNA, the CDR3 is TGTGCCAGTAGTGATTTACGGCGCGGCGCCTATAATTCACCCCTCCACTTT. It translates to CASSDLRRGAYNSPLHF.

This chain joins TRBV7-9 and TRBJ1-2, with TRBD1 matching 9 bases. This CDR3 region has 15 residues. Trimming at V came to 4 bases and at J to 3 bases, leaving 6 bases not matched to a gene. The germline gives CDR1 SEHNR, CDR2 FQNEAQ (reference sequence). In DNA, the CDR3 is TGTGCCAGCAGCTCAACCCGGACAGGGGACTATGGCTACACCTTC. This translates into CASSSTRTGDYGYTF. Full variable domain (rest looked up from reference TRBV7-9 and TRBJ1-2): DTGVSQNPRHKITKRGQNVTFRCDPISEHNRLYWYRQTLGQGPEFLTYFQNEAQLEKSRLLSDRFSAERPKGSFSTLEIQRTEQGDSAMYLCASSSTRTGDYGYTFGSGTRLTVV.

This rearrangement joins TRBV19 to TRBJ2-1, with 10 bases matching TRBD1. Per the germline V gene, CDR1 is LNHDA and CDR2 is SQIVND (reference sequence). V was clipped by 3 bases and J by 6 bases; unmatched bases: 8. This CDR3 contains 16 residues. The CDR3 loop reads CASSILEGQGSNEQFF. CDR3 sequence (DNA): TGTGCCAGTAGTATTCTAGAGGGACAGGGGTCCAATGAGCAGTTCTTC.

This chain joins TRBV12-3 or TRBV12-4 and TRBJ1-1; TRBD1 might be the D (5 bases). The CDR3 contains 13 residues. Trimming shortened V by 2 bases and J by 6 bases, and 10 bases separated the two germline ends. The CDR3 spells CASSLRRQPEAFF. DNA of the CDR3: TGTGCCAGCAGTTTACGCCGACAGCCTGAAGCTTTCTTT.

The CDR3 DNA follows: TGTGCCAGCAGTTCGGGGGATAAGCGGACCTACGAGCAGTACTTC. Amino acid sequence: CASSSGDKRTYEQYF. V usage is TRBV28 and J usage is TRBJ2-7; D is possibly TRBD2 (6 bases). In germline, CDR1 is MDHEN, CDR2 SYDVKM. V gave up 4 bases and J gave up 2 bases, with 15 bases separating them. This CDR3 contains 15 residues.

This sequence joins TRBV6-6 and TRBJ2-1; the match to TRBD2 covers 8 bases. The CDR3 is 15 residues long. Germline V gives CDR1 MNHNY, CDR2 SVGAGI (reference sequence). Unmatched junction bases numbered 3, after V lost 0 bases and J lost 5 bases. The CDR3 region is CASSYSTGGHNEQFF. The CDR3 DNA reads TGTGCCAGCAGTTACTCGACGGGAGGGCACAATGAGCAGTTCTTC.

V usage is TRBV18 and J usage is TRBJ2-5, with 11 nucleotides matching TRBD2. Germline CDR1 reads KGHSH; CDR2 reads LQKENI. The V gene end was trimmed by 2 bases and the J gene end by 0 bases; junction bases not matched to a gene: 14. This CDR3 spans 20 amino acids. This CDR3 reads CASSPMTSGIPVGYQETQYF. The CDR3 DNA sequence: TGTGCCAGCTCACCAATGACTAGCGGGATCCCGGTTGGGTACCAAGAGACCCAGTACTTC.

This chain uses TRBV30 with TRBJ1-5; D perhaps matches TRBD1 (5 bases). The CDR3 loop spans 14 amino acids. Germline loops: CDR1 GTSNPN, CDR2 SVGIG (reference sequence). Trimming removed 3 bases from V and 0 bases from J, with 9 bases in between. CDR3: CAWRGGGSNQPQHF. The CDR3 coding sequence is TGTGCCTGGAGGGGGGGAGGTAGCAATCAGCCCCAGCATTTT.

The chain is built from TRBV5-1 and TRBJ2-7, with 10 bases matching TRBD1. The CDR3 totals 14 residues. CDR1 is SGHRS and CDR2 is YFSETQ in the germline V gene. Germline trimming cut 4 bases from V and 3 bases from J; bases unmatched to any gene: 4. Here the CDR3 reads CASSGGQGVYEQYF. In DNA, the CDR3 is TGCGCCAGCAGCGGAGGACAGGGGGTCTACGAGCAGTACTTC.

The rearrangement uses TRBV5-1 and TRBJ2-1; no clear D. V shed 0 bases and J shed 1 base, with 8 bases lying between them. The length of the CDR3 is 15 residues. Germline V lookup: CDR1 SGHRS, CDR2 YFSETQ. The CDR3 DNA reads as TGCGCCAGCAGCTTGGAGCGCCCATCCTACAATGAGCAGTTCTTC. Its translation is CASSLERPSYNEQFF.

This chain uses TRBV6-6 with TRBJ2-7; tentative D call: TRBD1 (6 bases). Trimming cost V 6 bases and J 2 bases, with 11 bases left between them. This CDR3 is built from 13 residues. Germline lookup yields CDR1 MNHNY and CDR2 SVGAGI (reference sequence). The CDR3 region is CASSNDRPYEQYF. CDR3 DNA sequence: TGTGCCAGCAGCAACGACAGGCCCTACGAGCAGTACTTC.

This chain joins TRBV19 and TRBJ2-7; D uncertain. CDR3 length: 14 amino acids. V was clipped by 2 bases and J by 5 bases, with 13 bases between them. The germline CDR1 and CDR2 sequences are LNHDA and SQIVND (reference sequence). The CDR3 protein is CASSISSLDHEQYF. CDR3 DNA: TGTGCCAGTAGTATATCTTCGCTAGATCACGAGCAGTACTTC. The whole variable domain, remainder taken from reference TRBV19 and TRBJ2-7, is DGGITQSPKYLFRKEGQNVTLSCEQNLNHDAMYWYRQDPGQGLRLIYYSQIVNDFQKGDIAEGYSVSREKKESFPLTVTSAQKNPTAFYLCASSISSLDHEQYFGPGTRLTVT.